This T cell receptor (beta chain) is from a study of patients and donors after allogeneic stem cell transplantation (dated by TCRdb to about 2020). Based on the germline V gene, the CDR1 and CDR2 sequences are SGHVS and FQNEAQ. At the junction V is shortened by 4 bases and J by 0 bases; bases outside the gene matches: 6. From the cysteine through the phenylalanine, the CDR3 covers 16 amino acids. Only the CDR3 region is kept as DNA, spanning 48 bases read in frame from base 1. This clonotype was recorded a few times. The specificity of this receptor is unknown. No base quality information exists; no much larger clone differs at one position. Libraries were made using RT-PCR. The listed sequencing device is NextSeq 550. TCRdb redid the processing of the public reads, applying fastp at Q25 and MiXCR, and retained in-frame beta chains. Here each entry gathers all rows of one CDR3 protein and keeps the most common genes and DNA. A total of about a million distinct CDR3 sequences appear in this sample, more than 15% of them only once. Approximately 5.9% of the sample is taken by the ten largest.

The clonotype originates from a human donor who was either an allogeneic HSCT recipient or a stem cell or donor lymphocyte infusion donor (not recorded which). It is not recorded whose cells these are; they may come from a transplant donor. The rearranged segments are TRBV7-8 and TRBJ2-3; 8 central nucleotides agree with TRBD1. Sequenced input: blood, either unsorted or a sorted T cell fraction (not recorded which). The DNA sequence reads TGTGCCAGCAGCTCCCGGGACAGGCCTAGCACAGATACGCAGTATTTT. Its protein reads: CASSSRDRPSTDTQYF.